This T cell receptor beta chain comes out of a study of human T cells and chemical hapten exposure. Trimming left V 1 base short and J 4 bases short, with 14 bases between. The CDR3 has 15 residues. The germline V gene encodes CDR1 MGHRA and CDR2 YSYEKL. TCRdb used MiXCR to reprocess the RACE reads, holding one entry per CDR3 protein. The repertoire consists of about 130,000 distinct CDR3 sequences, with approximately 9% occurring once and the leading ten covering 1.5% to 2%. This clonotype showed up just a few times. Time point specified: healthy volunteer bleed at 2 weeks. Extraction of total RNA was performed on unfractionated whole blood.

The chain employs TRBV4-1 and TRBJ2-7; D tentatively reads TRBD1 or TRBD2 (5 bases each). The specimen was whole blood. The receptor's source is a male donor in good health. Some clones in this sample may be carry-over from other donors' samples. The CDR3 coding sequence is TGCGCCAGCAGCCAAGCCCTCGGGACCGCTTACGAGCAGTACTTC. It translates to CASSQALGTAYEQYF.